The subject of this entry is one T cell receptor beta chain. Trimming cost V 3 bases and J 7 bases; bases outside gene matches: 6. The CDR3 is 15 residues long. Germline values: CDR1 SGHAT, CDR2 FQNNGV. The sample belongs to a study of blood T cell repertoires in COVID-19. As for the study in general: Samples came from the United States, Italy and Spain, spanning acute and convalescent COVID-19. PBMCs, B-cell-depleted T cells, or T cells were the source of the cDNA or gDNA that made up the material.

Those enrolled, adults aged roughly 18 to 89 years, came from about two dozen US areas. In the original workflow: Amplification of reference gene primers was used by the study to estimate nucleated cell counts. The repertoire was sequenced with immunoSEQ multiplex PCR; TCRdb's copy has only in-frame clones and lacks some. V and J calls and clone size are as listed in that table; D and trimming were resolved from the DNA. The sample includes approximately 210,000 clones, about 79% seen only once; the top ten take approximately 3.1%. The sequenced sample consisted of PBMCs or T cells enriched from blood (not recorded which). This receptor was identified in an older woman who had recovered from COVID-19. The V and J genes are TRBV11-2 and TRBJ2-1; TRBD2 aligns across 10 bases. The CDR3 here is CASSFFLAGVNEQFF. CDR3 coding DNA: TGTGCCAGCAGCTTTTTTCTAGCGGGAGTAAATGAGCAGTTCTTC. Together with reference TRBV11-2 and TRBJ2-1, the CDR3 gives the full variable domain: EAGVAQSPRYKIIEKRQSVAFWCNPISGHATLYWYQQILGQGPKLLIQFQNNGVVDDSQLPKDRFSAERLKGVDSTLKIQPAKLEDSAVYLCASSFFLAGVNEQFFGPGTRLTVL.